These 20 T cell receptor beta chains were sequenced from one sample in a study of beta chain features in type 1 diabetes. Antigen specificity for these receptors is unknown. The isolated RNA, all of it, was reverse transcribed, so expressed TCRB transcripts were what got sequenced. Assay: immunoSEQ multiplex PCR; the TCRdb copy retains only in-frame clones and omits some. Seen here are some 350,000 clones, 8% to 10% observed once, and the top ten hold 0.6%. General study points: Shortening of TCRB CDR3s, moderate but significant, appeared in all four CD4+ subsets of Type 1 diabetes patients.

Source material: central memory CD4+ T cells from blood. The receptors here all came from a man younger than 40 with type 1 diabetes.

This clone occurred many times. This chain joins TRBV7-2 and TRBJ2-3; D is undetermined. The CDR3 runs to 15 residues. The V gene's germline CDR1 is SGHTA and CDR2 FQGNSA. Between the trimmed V and J ends, which lost 0 bases and 5 bases, there was a span of 12 bases. CDR3 nucleotides: TGTGCCAGCAGCTTAGCAGCGCCATGGGGAGATACGCAGTATTTT. The encoded protein is CASSLAAPWGDTQYF.

The CDR3 sequence: CSVDRDGSFWSHEQYF. The CDR3 DNA sequence: TGCAGCGTTGACCGGGACGGGAGCTTTTGGTCCCACGAGCAGTACTTC. V gene TRBV29-1 combines with J gene TRBJ2-7, with D perhaps TRBD2 (6 bases). CDR1 and CDR2 from the germline V gene are SQVTM and ANQGSEA. The CDR3 consists of 16 residues. V lost 3 bases to trimming and J lost 5 bases, with 23 bases between them.

The chain combines TRBV6-6 with TRBJ1-5, with TRBD1 matching over 8 bases. The CDR3 totals 15 residues. After removal of 5 bases from V and 3 bases from J, the junction contained 6 bases not matched to a gene. Per the germline V gene, CDR1 is MNHNY and CDR2 is SVGAGI (reference sequence). The CDR3 DNA is TGTGCCAGCAGTGACAGGGACAGGACCAATCAGCCCCAGCATTTT. Translating gives CASSDRDRTNQPQHF.

This clone has a handful of counts. The rearrangement joins TRBV4-3 to TRBJ2-5; tentatively, D is TRBD2 (6 bases). The CDR3 extends over 15 amino acids. V was clipped by 1 base and J by 4 bases, with 13 bases between them. CDR1 is LGHNA and CDR2 is YSLEER in the germline V gene. The CDR3 sequence is CASSQGQSGGETQYF. The CDR3, as DNA: TGCGCCAGCAGCCAAGGACAGTCCGGGGGAGAGACCCAGTACTTC.

For the CDR3, the DNA is TGCAGCGTTGAAGTAAGCTACGAGCAGTACTTC. It translates to CSVEVSYEQYF. The chain combines TRBV29-1 with TRBJ2-5; D is ambiguous. The J call is in doubt because the DNA end fits TRBJ2-7 better. In germline, CDR1 is SQVTM, CDR2 ANQGSEA. The CDR3 has 11 residues.

The table lists this clone with a few counts. The rearrangement links TRBV29-1 to TRBJ2-2, with D perhaps matching TRBD1 (6 bases). Between the trimmed V and J ends, which lost 2 bases and 3 bases, there was a span of 10 bases. This CDR3 comprises 14 residues. The germline CDR1 and CDR2 sequences are SQVTM and ANQGSEA. The CDR3 DNA reads TGCAGCGTTGAAATAGGGGGTGACACCGGGGAGCTGTTTTTT. Encoded protein: CSVEIGGDTGELFF.

The chain couples TRBV7-6 to TRBJ2-7; D is tentatively TRBD1 or TRBD2 (5 bases each). Deletions cut 5 bases from V and 7 bases from J, with 18 bases between. The CDR3 has 14 residues. In germline, CDR1 is SGHVS, CDR2 FNYEAQ. The CDR3 DNA is TGTGCCAGCAGCCCTGACGGGGCTTTTAGTGAGCAGTACTTC. This codes for CASSPDGAFSEQYF.

About this clone: A much larger clone differs by one base, so this may be a read error. The sample contains more than one DNA sequence encoding this CDR3. This chain uses TRBV5-4 with TRBJ1-4; D gene ambiguous. The CDR3 runs 14 residues. Germline V lookup: CDR1 SGHNT, CDR2 YYREEE (reference sequence). CDR3 residues: CASSLAATNEKLFF. The CDR3 DNA reads as TGTGCCAGCAGCTTGGCTGCAACAAATGAAAAACTGTTTTTT.

This clone was counted only a few times. Compared with germline, one end of the junction differs, possibly owing to a read error. The J gene is TRBJ2-5, the V gene TRBV7-7, with 11 bases identical to TRBD1. Looked up from germline, CDR1 is SSHAT and CDR2 is FNYEAQ (reference sequence). CDR3 length: 16 residues. This CDR3 reads CASSQGQGARCETQYF. The CDR3 nucleotides are TGTGCTAGCAGCCAAGGACAGGGGGCGCGTTGTGAGACCCAGTACTTC.

V usage is TRBV10-3 and J usage is TRBJ1-3, with D tentatively TRBD1 (5 bases). V lost 10 bases and J 5 bases, leaving 12 bases between the germline ends. CDR3 length: 12 amino acids. Germline V lookup: CDR1 ENHRY, CDR2 SYGVKD. CDR3 coding DNA: TGTGCCACAGGGCAGGGCCGAAACACCATATATTTT. Its translation is CATGQGRNTIYF.

This clone was seen more than once but under ten times. This chain links TRBV6-1 with TRBJ2-7; 7 bases are a match to TRBD1. Trimming took 6 bases from V and 0 from J; bases not matched to a gene: 5. This CDR3 spans 14 amino acids. Germline CDR1 is MNHNS and CDR2 is SASEGT. CDR3 DNA: TGTGCCAGCAGCCTACAGGGGACCTCCTACGAGCAGTACTTC. This sequence encodes CASSLQGTSYEQYF.

Only a few counts were recorded for this clone. The chain couples TRBV9 to TRBJ1-2; 8 bases align to TRBD1. This CDR3 comprises 15 residues. Per the germline V gene, CDR1 is SGDLS and CDR2 is YYNGEE. The junction had 7 bases not matched to a gene; V was cut back by 0 bases and J by 6 bases. The CDR3 protein is CASSVDPTGVHGYTF. CDR3 sequence (DNA): TGTGCCAGCAGCGTAGATCCGACAGGGGTGCATGGCTACACCTTC.

V usage is TRBV10-3 and J usage is TRBJ2-6; D possibly corresponds to TRBD2 (6 bases). The CDR3 totals 17 residues. Trimming left V 7 bases short and J 0 bases short, with 16 bases between. CDR1 and CDR2 (germline): ENHRY, SYGVKD. DNA of the CDR3: TGTGCCATCATAGGAGGACTAATAAGCTCTGGGGCCAACGTCCTGACTTTC. It is translated as CAIIGGLISSGANVLTF.

This clone was detected many times. This sequence joins TRBV28 and TRBJ2-2, with D perhaps TRBD2 (6 bases). Germline CDR1 and CDR2: MDHEN and SYDVKM. CDR3 length: 15 residues. The V and J ends lost 5 bases and 0 bases respectively, with 10 bases between them. The CDR3 is CASSPPGANTGELFF. The CDR3 DNA sequence: TGTGCCAGCAGTCCCCCGGGGGCGAACACCGGGGAGCTGTTTTTT.

This rearrangement joins TRBV19 to TRBJ2-5; D might be TRBD2 (5 bases). Trimming took off 7 bases at V and 4 bases at J, with 13 bases between the two ends. Germline loops: CDR1 LNHDA, CDR2 SQIVND (reference sequence). CDR3 length: 13 residues. Here the CDR3 reads CASTTPEGETQYF. For the CDR3, the DNA is TGTGCCAGTACTACCCCCGAGGGAGAGACCCAGTACTTC. Drawing the rest from reference TRBV19 and TRBJ2-5, the complete variable domain is DGGITQSPKYLFRKEGQNVTLSCEQNLNHDAMYWYRQDPGQGLRLIYYSQIVNDFQKGDIAEGYSVSREKKESFPLTVTSAQKNPTAFYLCASTTPEGETQYFGPGTRLLVL.

The rearrangement links TRBV7-9 to TRBJ2-5, with D possibly being TRBD2 (5 bases). V lost 1 base and J lost 4, with 13 bases in between. The CDR3 spans 15 residues. Germline-derived CDR1 and CDR2 are SEHNR and FQNEAQ (reference sequence). The CDR3 loop is CASSLVPSFAETQYF. The CDR3, as DNA: TGTGCCAGCAGCTTAGTACCTAGCTTTGCAGAGACCCAGTACTTC.

This clone has more than one count but fewer than ten. The V call is TRBV5-1, the J call TRBJ2-7, with 9 nucleotides matching TRBD1. From germline, CDR1 is SGHRS and CDR2 YFSETQ. The CDR3 covers 15 residues. With V trimmed by 0 bases and J by 2 bases, 3 bases remained unmatched. CDR3 amino acids: CASSLEGQGPYEQYF. In DNA, the CDR3 is TGCGCCAGCAGCTTGGAGGGACAGGGCCCCTACGAGCAGTACTTC.

The chain recombines TRBV6-6 with TRBJ2-3; D is unclear. The CDR3 runs 12 residues. Trimming removed 3 bases from V and 4 bases from J, with 5 bases in between. Germline V gene data show CDR1 as MNHNY and CDR2 as SVGAGI (reference sequence). CDR3 bases: TGTGCCAGCAGTTATGGGCCAGATACGCAGTATTTT. Translation gives CASSYGPDTQYF.

This clone was recorded a few times. The same CDR3 also results from other DNA sequences found in this sample. The CDR3: CASSGPGQNTEAFF. In DNA, the CDR3 is TGTGCCAGCAGCGGACCGGGACAGAACACTGAAGCTTTCTTT. The V gene is TRBV5-4, the J gene TRBJ1-1, with D perhaps matching TRBD1 (6 bases). This CDR3 has 14 amino acids. CDR1 is SGHNT and CDR2 is YYREEE in the germline V gene (reference sequence). V dropped 4 bases and J dropped 1 base, with 11 bases sitting between them.

This clone was seen a handful of times. The chain combines TRBV5-1 with TRBJ1-2; no firm D call. Trimming removed 0 bases from V and 4 bases from J, with 10 bases in between. This CDR3 comprises 14 residues. Germline values: CDR1 SGHRS, CDR2 YFSETQ. CDR3 in amino acids: CASSLEAVSYGYTF. For the CDR3, the DNA is TGCGCCAGCAGCTTGGAAGCGGTGAGCTATGGCTACACCTTC.